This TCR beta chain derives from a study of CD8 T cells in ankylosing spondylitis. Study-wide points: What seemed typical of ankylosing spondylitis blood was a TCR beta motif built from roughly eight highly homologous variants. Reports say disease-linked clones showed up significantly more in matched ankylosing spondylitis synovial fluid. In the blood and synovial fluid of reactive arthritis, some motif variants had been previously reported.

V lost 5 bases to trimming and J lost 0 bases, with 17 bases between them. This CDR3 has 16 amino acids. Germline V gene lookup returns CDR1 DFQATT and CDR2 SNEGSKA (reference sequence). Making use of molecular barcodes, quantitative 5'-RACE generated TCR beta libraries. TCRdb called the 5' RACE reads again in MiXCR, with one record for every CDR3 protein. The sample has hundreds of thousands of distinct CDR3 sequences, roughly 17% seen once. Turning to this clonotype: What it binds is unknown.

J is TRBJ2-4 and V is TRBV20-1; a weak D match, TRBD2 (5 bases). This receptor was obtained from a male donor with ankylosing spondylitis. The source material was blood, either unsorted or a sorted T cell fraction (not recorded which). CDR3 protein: CSACPREQLAKNIQYF. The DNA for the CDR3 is TGCAGTGCTTGCCCCCGGGAACAACTAGCCAAAAACATTCAGTACTTC.